This T cell receptor beta chain appears in the sequencing data of a study of type 1 regulatory T cells (dated by TCRdb to about 2021). Context from the whole study: The study characterized an in vitro protocol that generated a Tr1-enriched, alloantigen-specific CD4 T cell product named T-allo10. Patients with hematological malignancies who were receiving allogeneic hematopoietic stem cell transplantation were the group in which T-allo10 was being clinically evaluated.

This clonotype has only a few counts. Its cognate antigen has yet to be identified. There are no base qualities to consult, and no much larger clone falls within one base. The sequencing machine was an Illumina MiSeq. Through fastp at Q25 and MiXCR, TCRdb rebuilt clones from the public reads, retaining in-frame beta chains. Merged by CDR3 protein, the rows form single entries marked with the most common genes and DNA. The sample includes about 97,000 distinct CDR3 sequences, with around a third observed a single time. Less than 2.5% of the sample is taken by the ten largest. Taken from cysteine to phenylalanine, the CDR3 has 13 residues. The CDR3 DNA has 39 bases and is translated from base 1. Looking up the germline V gene (reference sequence) yields CDR1 GTSNPN and CDR2 SVGIG. V loses 3 bases at its end and J loses 6 bases; junction bases beyond the gene matches: 5.

Material for sequencing was CD4+ T cells, either the whole sample or a sorted fraction (not recorded which). This chain is built from TRBV30 and TRBJ2-5, with 9 bases matching TRBD1. The sequence derives from a human donor in good health. The CDR3 corresponds to CAWRKQGAKTQYF. The sequenced DNA is TGTGCCTGGAGGAAACAGGGGGCAAAGACCCAGTACTTC.